This entry features one TCR beta chain sequence. Profiling relied on immunoSEQ multiplex PCR, and the TCRdb table lists in-frame clones only, not all of them. The sample consists of about 330,000 clones, 88% of them appearing once. This CDR3 has 14 residues. Trimming stripped 4 bases from V and 7 bases from J, with 14 bases between. Germline values: CDR1 LGHDT, CDR2 YNNKEL (reference sequence). The data were taken from a study of blood T cell repertoires in COVID-19. Turning to the study itself: Nucleic acid was either cDNA or gDNA, and it came from T cells, B-cell-depleted T cells, or PBMCs.

Sequencing was done on a sample of peripheral blood. The receptor was isolated from a woman in her fifties or sixties with active or convalescent COVID-19. The J gene is TRBJ1-5, the V gene TRBV3-1 (or the pseudogene TRBV3-2), with a tentative D call TRBD1 (6 bases). The CDR3 DNA sequence: TGTGCCAGCAGCCCGGGGGGGGGCAGCCAGCCCCAGCATTTT. This gives the protein CASSPGGGSQPQHF.